This TCR beta chain is from a study of blood T cell repertoires in COVID-19. The germline CDR1 and CDR2 sequences are LGHDT and YNNKEL (reference sequence). J was trimmed by 1 base and V by 0 bases; bases with no gene match: 7. This CDR3 has 18 amino acids. Sequenced by immunoSEQ multiplex PCR; TCRdb stores in-frame clones only, minus some. The sample contains 200,000 to 250,000 clones, around 84% of which appear only once. Participant reports of clinical history set cohort assignment. The chain joins TRBV3-1 (or the pseudogene TRBV3-2) to TRBJ2-1, with TRBD2 matching over 9 bases. This TCR came from a man aged 25 to 40 with acute COVID-19. Sequencing was done on a sample of PBMCs or T cells enriched from blood (not recorded which). Here the CDR3 DNA reads TGTGCCAGCAGCCAAGATATTGGCGGGGGGGCATCCTACAATGAGCAGTTCTTC. It is translated as CASSQDIGGGASYNEQFF.